This T cell receptor (beta chain) emerged from a study of blood T cell repertoires in COVID-19. Study details: Acute and convalescent COVID-19 specimens originated in the United States, Italy and Spain.

Method: immunoSEQ multiplex PCR; TCRdb's copy keeps in-frame clones and lacks some. The sample has 150,000 or so clones; 60% to 80% are singletons. The V end was cut by 3 bases, the J end by 0 bases, with 3 bases between. The CDR3 has 13 residues. Germline-derived CDR1 and CDR2 are WNHNN and SYGVQD (reference sequence). This clone appeared a single time. Participants were aged roughly 18 to 100 years from approximately 25 US areas. Two consecutive negative NP/OP PCR tests, clearance, or resolved symptoms defined Cohort 3 recovery. The sequenced sample was PBMCs or T cells enriched from blood (not recorded which). J is TRBJ1-5 and V is TRBV10-1; D call uncertain. The clonotype comes from a woman aged 45-65 years who had recovered from COVID-19. The CDR3 DNA is TGCGCCAGCAGTGAATATAGCAATCAGCCCCAGCATTTT. This translates into CASSEYSNQPQHF.